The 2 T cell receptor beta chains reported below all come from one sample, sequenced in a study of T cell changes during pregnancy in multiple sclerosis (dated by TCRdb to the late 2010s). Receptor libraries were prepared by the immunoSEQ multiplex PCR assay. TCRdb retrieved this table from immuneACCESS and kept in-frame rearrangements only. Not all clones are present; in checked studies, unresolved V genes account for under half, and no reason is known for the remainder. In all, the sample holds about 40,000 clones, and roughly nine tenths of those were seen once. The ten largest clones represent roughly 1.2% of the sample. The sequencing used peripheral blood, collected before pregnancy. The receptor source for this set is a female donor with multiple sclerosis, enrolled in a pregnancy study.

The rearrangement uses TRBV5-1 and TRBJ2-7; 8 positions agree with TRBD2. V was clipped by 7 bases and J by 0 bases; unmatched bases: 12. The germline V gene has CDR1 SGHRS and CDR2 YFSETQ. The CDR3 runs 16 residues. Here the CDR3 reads CASRVSPSGFSYEQYF. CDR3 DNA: TGCGCCAGCCGGGTTAGTCCTAGCGGGTTCTCCTACGAGCAGTACTTC.

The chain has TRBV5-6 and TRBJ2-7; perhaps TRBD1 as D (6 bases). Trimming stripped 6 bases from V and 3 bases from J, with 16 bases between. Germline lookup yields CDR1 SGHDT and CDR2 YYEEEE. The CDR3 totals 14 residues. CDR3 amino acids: CASTPGTGYYEQYF. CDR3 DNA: TGTGCCAGCACCCCTGGAACAGGGTACTACGAGCAGTACTTC. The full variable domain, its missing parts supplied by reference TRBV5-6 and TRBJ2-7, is DAGVTQSPTHLIKTRGQQVTLRCSPKSGHDTVSWYQQALGQGPQFIFQYYEEEERQRGNFPDRFSGHQFPNYSSELNVNALLLGDSALYLCASTPGTGYYEQYFGPGTRLTVT.